The rows below give T cell receptor beta chains drawn from one sample of a study of shared clonotypes between healthy human individuals. Assay: immunoSEQ multiplex PCR; the TCRdb copy retains only in-frame clones and omits some. In the table there are around 1.6 million clones, 95% to 99% of which are singletons. Sequencing used naive CD4+ T cells sorted from blood. These receptors came from a man younger than 40 in good health. CDR3s include the opening cysteine and the closing phenylalanine or tryptophan. The D gene is left open where the match is weak. Clone size is given for some rows only: seen once, a few or many times, or a class if the clone is expanded.

clone size	D gene	V gene	J gene	CDR3 DNA	CDR3 protein
NA	NA	TRBV28	TRBJ2-5	TGTGCCAGCAGTTTGTCGGGGCTAGCGTGGGGGGAGACCCAGTACTTC	CASSLSGLAWGETQYF
NA	TRBD1	TRBV5-4	TRBJ1-1	TGTGCCAGCAGCTCCGGACAGGGGAGGACTGAAGCTTTCTTT	CASSSGQGRTEAFF
once	NA	TRBV5-1	TRBJ2-1	TGCGCCAGCAGCTTGGAGGCGGGTACCTACAATGAGCAGTTCTTC	CASSLEAGTYNEQFF
once	NA	TRBV2	TRBJ2-1	TGTGCCAGCAGGGGCAAACTAGTAGGGGCCTACAATGAGCAGTTCTTC	CASRGKLVGAYNEQFF
NA	NA	TRBV29-1	TRBJ1-4	TGCAGCGTTGCCCCTACGGGAGTCACTAATGAAAAACTGTTTTTT	CSVAPTGVTNEKLFF
once	NA	TRBV14	TRBJ2-1	TGTGCCAGCAGCCAAGGCCTACCCACACACAATGAGCAGTTCTTC	CASSQGLPTHNEQFF
NA	TRBD1	TRBV5-5	TRBJ1-5	TGTGCCAGCAGTCTTTGGACAGGGGCAGATCAGCCCCAGCATTTT	CASSLWTGADQPQHF
NA	NA	TRBV10-1	TRBJ2-1	TGCGCCAGCAGTGAATATGGCAGGGGCAATGAGCAGTTCTTC	CASSEYGRGNEQFF
NA	NA	TRBV27	TRBJ2-6	TGTGCCAGCAGTCGGGTCTCTGGGGCCAACGTCCTGACTTTC	CASSRVSGANVLTF
NA	NA	TRBV29-1	TRBJ2-5	TGCAGCGTTGAGGACGCGACCCAGTACTTC	CSVEDATQYF
once	TRBD1	TRBV18	TRBJ2-7	TGTGCCAGCTCACCACTAGGACAGGGAAGTACGAAGCAGTACTTC	CASSPLGQGSTKQYF
once	TRBD2	TRBV6-5	TRBJ2-3	TGTGCCAGCAGGCTAGCGGGAGTAACAGATACGCAGTATTTT	CASRLAGVTDTQYF
NA	NA	TRBV5-1	TRBJ2-7	TGCGCCAGCAGCTTGGCCTTCGGCTATCAGCAGTACTTC	CASSLAFGYQQYF
NA	NA	TRBV7-9	TRBJ2-7	TGTGCCAGCAGCCAACAAGCGGCCTCCTACGAGCAGTACTTC	CASSQQAASYEQYF
NA	TRBD1	TRBV30	TRBJ1-2	TGTGCCTGGAACAGGGGGCCTGGGTATGGCTACACCTTC	CAWNRGPGYGYTF
NA	TRBD2	TRBV5-4	TRBJ2-3	TGTGCCAGCAGCACTGGACTAGCGGGGACAGATACGCAGTATTTT	CASSTGLAGTDTQYF
NA	TRBD2	TRBV5-4	TRBJ2-1	TGTGCCAGCAGCTCGGGGACTAGCGGGAGCGCCTACAATGAGCAGTTCTTC	CASSSGTSGSAYNEQFF
NA	TRBD2	TRBV28	TRBJ2-1	TGTGCCAGCAGTTTTCTAGCGGGACGTTACAATGAGCAGTTCTTC	CASSFLAGRYNEQFF
NA	NA	TRBV7-2	TRBJ1-2	TGTGCCAGCAGCTTAGGGGAAACCTTC	CASSLGETF
NA	NA	TRBV14	TRBJ1-4	TGTGCCAGCAGCCGGGCGGGACGTAATGAAAAACTGTTTTTT	CASSRAGRNEKLFF
NA	TRBD1	TRBV15	TRBJ2-7	TGTGCCACCAGCAACGGACAGGGCTACGAGCAGTACTTC	CATSNGQGYEQYF
NA	NA	TRBV27	TRBJ1-2	TGTGCCAGCAGTTTATTGTCTACCCCGAATGTGGACTATGGCTACACCTTC	CASSLLSTPNVDYGYTF
NA	NA	TRBV6-6	TRBJ1-3	TGTGCCAGCAGTTACTTTTGGGACTCTGGAAACACCATATATTTT	CASSYFWDSGNTIYF
NA	NA	TRBV20-1	TRBJ2-1	TGCAGTGCTCCGTCTCCGGGAGAGCAGTTCTTC	CSAPSPGEQFF
NA	TRBD1	TRBV5-6	TRBJ2-4	TGTGCCAGCAGCTTGTACAGGGGCGGGTCCAAAAACATTCAGTACTTC	CASSLYRGGSKNIQYF
NA	NA	TRBV5-4	TRBJ2-3	TGTGCCAGCAGCTCATATGGACTGAGGGGTTCAGATACGCAGTATTTT	CASSSYGLRGSDTQYF
NA	NA	TRBV7-8	TRBJ1-3	TGTGCCAGCAGCTTGGGCGCATTCAGGGGAGACACCATATATTTT	CASSLGAFRGDTIYF
NA	TRBD2	TRBV11-2	TRBJ2-7	TGTGCCAGCAGCTCAATTAGCGGGAGGAACGAGCAGTACTTC	CASSSISGRNEQYF
NA	NA	TRBV27	TRBJ2-5	TGTGCCAGCAGCCAGGGCGGCGAGACCCAGTACTTC	CASSQGGETQYF
NA	NA	TRBV5-5	TRBJ2-7	TGTGCCAGCAGCCCCAGGGTTTCCTACGAGCAGTACTTC	CASSPRVSYEQYF
NA	NA	TRBV12-2	TRBJ1-2	TGTGCAAGTCGCTTAGAGCTAACGGACGGACGAGACAACTATGGCTACACCTTC	CASRLELTDGRDNYGYTF
NA	NA	TRBV9	TRBJ1-5	TGTGCCAGCAGCGTATCGGGGGGTGCTTATCAGCCCCAGCATTTT	CASSVSGGAYQPQHF